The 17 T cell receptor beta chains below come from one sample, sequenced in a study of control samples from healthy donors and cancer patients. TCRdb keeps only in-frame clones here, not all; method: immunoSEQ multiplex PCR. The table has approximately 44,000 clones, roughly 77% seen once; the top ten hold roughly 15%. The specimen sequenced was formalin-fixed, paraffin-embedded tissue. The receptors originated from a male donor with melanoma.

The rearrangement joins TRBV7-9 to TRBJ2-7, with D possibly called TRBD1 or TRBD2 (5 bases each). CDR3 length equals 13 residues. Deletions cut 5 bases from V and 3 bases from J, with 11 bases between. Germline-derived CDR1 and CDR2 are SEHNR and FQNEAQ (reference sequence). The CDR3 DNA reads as TGTGCCAGCAGCCCGGGACCCAGCTACGAGCAGTACTTC. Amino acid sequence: CASSPGPSYEQYF.

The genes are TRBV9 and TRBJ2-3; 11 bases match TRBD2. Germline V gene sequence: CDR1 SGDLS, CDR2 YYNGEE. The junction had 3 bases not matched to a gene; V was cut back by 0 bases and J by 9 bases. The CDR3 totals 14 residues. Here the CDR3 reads CASSVGLAGGTQYF. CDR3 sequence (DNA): TGTGCCAGCAGCGTAGGGCTAGCGGGAGGAACGCAGTATTTT.

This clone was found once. In DNA, the CDR3 is TGTGCCAGTAGTATCTTCCTCAACTATGGCTACACCTTC. It is translated as CASSIFLNYGYTF. The V call is TRBV19, the J call TRBJ1-2; no clear D. The CDR3 consists of 13 residues. The ends were cut back, 3 bases at V and 2 bases at J, with 7 bases in the middle. Germline CDR1 reads LNHDA; CDR2 reads SQIVND (reference sequence).

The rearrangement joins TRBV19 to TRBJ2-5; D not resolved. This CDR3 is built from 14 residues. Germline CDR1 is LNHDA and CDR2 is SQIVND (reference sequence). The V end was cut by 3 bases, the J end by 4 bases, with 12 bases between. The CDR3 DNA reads TGTGCCAGTAGTATGATGGGGTTCAGAGAGACCCAGTACTTC. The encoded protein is CASSMMGFRETQYF.

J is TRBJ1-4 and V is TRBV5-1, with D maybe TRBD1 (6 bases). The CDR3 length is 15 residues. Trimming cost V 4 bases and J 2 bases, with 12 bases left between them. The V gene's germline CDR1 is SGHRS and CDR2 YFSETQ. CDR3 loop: CASSSVGGTNEKLFF. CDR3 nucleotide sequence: TGCGCCAGCAGCAGCGTAGGGGGTACTAATGAAAAACTGTTTTTT.

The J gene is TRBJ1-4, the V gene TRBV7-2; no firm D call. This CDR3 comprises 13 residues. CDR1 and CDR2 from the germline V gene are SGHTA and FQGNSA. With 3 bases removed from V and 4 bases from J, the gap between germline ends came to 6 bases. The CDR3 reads CASSLDYNEKLFF. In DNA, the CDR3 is TGTGCCAGCAGCTTGGACTATAATGAAAAACTGTTTTTT.

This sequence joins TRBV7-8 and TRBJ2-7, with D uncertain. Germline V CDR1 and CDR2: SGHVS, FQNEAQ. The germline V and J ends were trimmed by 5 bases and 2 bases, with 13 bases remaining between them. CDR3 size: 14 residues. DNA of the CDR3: TGTGCCAGCAGCCTAACGGTGGGGACCTACGAGCAGTACTTC. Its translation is CASSLTVGTYEQYF.

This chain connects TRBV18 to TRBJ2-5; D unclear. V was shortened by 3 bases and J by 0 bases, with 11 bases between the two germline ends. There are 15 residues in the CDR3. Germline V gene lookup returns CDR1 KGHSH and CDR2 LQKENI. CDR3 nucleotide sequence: TGTGCCAGCTCACCCCTCATGCTGTACCAAGAGACCCAGTACTTC. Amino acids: CASSPLMLYQETQYF.

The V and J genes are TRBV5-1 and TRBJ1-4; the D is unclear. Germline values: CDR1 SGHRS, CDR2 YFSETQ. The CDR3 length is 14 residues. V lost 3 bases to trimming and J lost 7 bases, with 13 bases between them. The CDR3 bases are TGCGCCAGCAGCTCGCGGGGAGGTGGTGAAAAACTGTTTTTT. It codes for CASSSRGGGEKLFF.

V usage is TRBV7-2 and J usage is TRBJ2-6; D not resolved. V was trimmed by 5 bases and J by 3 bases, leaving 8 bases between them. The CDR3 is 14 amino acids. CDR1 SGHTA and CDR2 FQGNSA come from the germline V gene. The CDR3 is CASSLMGGANVLTF. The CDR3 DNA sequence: TGTGCCAGCAGCCTGATGGGTGGGGCCAACGTCCTGACTTTC.

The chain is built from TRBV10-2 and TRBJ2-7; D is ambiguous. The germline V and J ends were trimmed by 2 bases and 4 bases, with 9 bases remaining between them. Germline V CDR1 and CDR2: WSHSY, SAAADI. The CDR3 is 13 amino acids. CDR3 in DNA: TGCGCCAGCAGTGAGCCATATGGATACGAGCAGTACTTC. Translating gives CASSEPYGYEQYF.

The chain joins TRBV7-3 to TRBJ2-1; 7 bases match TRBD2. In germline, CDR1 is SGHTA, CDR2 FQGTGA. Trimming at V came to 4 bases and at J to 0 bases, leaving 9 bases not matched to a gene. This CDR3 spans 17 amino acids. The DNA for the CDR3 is TGTGCCAGCAGCTCGGCCCTAGCGGTTAGCTCCTACAATGAGCAGTTCTTC. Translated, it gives CASSSALAVSSYNEQFF.

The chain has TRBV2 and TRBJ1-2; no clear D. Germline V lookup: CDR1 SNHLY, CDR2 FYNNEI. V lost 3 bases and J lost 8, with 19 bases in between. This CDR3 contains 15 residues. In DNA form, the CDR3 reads TGTGCCAGCAGTGAGGCTCTCGCCCCGGCTGGGGGCTACACCTTC. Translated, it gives CASSEALAPAGGYTF.

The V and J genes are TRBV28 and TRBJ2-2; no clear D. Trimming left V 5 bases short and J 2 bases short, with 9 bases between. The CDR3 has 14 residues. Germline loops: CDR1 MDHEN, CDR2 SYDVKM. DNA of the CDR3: TGTGCCAGCAGTACCTGGCTTAACACCGGGGAGCTGTTTTTT. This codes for CASSTWLNTGELFF.

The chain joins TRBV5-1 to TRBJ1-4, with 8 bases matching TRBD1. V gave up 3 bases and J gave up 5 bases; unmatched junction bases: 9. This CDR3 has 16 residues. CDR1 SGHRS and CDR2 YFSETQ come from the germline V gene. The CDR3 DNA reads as TGCGCCAGCAGCTCGGGCGAGGGACAGGCGAATGAAAAACTGTTTTTT. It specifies CASSSGEGQANEKLFF.

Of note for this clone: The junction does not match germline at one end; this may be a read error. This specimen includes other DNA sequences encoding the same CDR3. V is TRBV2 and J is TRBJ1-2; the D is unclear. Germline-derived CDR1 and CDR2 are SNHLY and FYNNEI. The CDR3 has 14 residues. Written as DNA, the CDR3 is TGTGCCAGCAGTCGCAACAGAGCTAACTATGGTTACACCTTC. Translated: CASSRNRANYGYTF. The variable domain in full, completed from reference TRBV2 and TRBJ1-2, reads EPEVTQTPSHQVTQMGQEVILRCVPISNHLYFYWYRQILGQKVEFLVSFYNNEISEKSEIFDDQFSVERPDGSNFTLKIRSTKLEDSAMYFCASSRNRANYGYTFGSGTRLTVV.

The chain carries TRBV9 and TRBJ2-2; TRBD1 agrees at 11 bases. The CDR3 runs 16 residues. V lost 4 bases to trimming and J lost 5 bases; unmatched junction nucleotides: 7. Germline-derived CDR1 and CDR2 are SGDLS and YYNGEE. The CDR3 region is CASSPEGTGGTGELFF. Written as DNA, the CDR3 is TGTGCCAGCAGCCCAGAAGGGACAGGGGGGACCGGGGAGCTGTTTTTT.